Below are 2 T cell receptor beta chains sequenced from a single sample in a study of blood T cell repertoires in COVID-19. Some clones are missing from TCRdb's copy, which holds only in-frame ones; the method was immunoSEQ multiplex PCR. Here the sample spans approximately 300,000 clones, approximately 92% being singletons. Source material: PBMCs or T cells enriched from blood (not recorded which). All receptors derive from a woman aged 25 to 39 who had recovered from COVID-19.

The chain uses TRBV28 and TRBJ2-7; 10 positions agree with TRBD2. Losses at the gene ends were 6 bases for V and 5 bases for J; bases not matched to a gene: 10. This CDR3 comprises 15 residues. The germline gives CDR1 MDHEN, CDR2 SYDVKM. The CDR3 protein is CASSSSGRALDEQYF. The CDR3 bases are TGTGCCAGCAGCTCCAGCGGGAGGGCCCTCGACGAGCAGTACTTC. Drawing the rest from reference TRBV28 and TRBJ2-7, the complete variable domain is DVKVTQSSRYLVKRTGEKVFLECVQDMDHENMFWYRQDPGLGLRLIYFSYDVKMKEKGDIPEGYSVSREKKERFSLILESASTNQTSMYLCASSSSGRALDEQYFGPGTRLTVT.

The chain employs TRBV3-1 (or the pseudogene TRBV3-2) and TRBJ2-1; unclear D gene. The germline V gene encodes CDR1 LGHDT and CDR2 YNNKEL (reference sequence). The V end lost 1 base, the J end lost 0 bases, and 13 bases lay between the germline ends. The CDR3 length is 17 residues. CDR3 bases: TGTGCCAGCAGCCAAGTTTTCGGAGCGTCCTCCTACAATGAGCAGTTCTTC. The encoded protein is CASSQVFGASSYNEQFF.